These 7 T cell receptor beta chains were all obtained from the same sample, sequenced in a study of cytomegalovirus exposure and HLA in healthy donors. 60 Vbeta and 13 Jbeta primers were used in PCR. The method was immunoSEQ multiplex PCR; TCRdb's version includes in-frame clones alone and lacks a portion of them. The sample contains around 130,000 clones, roughly 88% of which appear only once. Sequencing was performed on PBMCs. These receptors all stem from a woman between 18 and 29 years old in good health and CMV-seropositive.

The chain carries TRBV27 and TRBJ2-3; 8 nucleotides match TRBD2. CDR3 length equals 12 residues. Germline V gives CDR1 MNHEY, CDR2 SMNVEV (reference sequence). With V trimmed by 10 bases and J by 6 bases, 6 bases remained unmatched. CDR3 region: CATAGGGDTQYF. The CDR3 DNA is TGTGCCACCGCGGGGGGCGGGGATACGCAGTATTTT.

This chain uses TRBV28 with TRBJ2-5; 7 bases are shared with TRBD1. The CDR3 has 15 residues. Germline-derived CDR1 and CDR2 are MDHEN and SYDVKM. V trimming: 4 bases; J trimming: 5 bases; junction bases outside the gene matches: 10. The CDR3 reads CASSSIKTGEETQYF. DNA for the CDR3: TGTGCCAGCAGTTCAATAAAAACAGGGGAGGAGACCCAGTACTTC.

This clone was counted a single time. The rearrangement uses TRBV5-4 and TRBJ1-2, with 7 bases lining up with TRBD1. The junction had 7 bases not matched to a gene; V was cut back by 0 bases and J by 2 bases. Germline V gives CDR1 SGHNT, CDR2 YYREEE (reference sequence). The CDR3 has 16 amino acids. Here the CDR3 reads CASSLAETGPNYGYTF. As DNA, the CDR3 is TGTGCCAGCAGCTTGGCCGAGACAGGGCCGAACTATGGCTACACCTTC.

The rearrangement uses TRBV7-3 and TRBJ2-1; 8 bases fit TRBD2. The CDR3 totals 15 residues. From germline, CDR1 is SGHTA and CDR2 FQGTGA. After removal of 2 bases from V and 8 bases from J, the junction contained 8 bases not matched to a gene. The CDR3 sequence is CASSLYGGAGDEQFF. CDR3 in DNA: TGTGCCAGCAGCTTATACGGGGGGGCCGGAGATGAGCAGTTCTTC.

The chain combines TRBV4-1 with TRBJ2-3; 8 bases agree with TRBD2. Germline CDR1 reads MGHRA; CDR2 reads YSYEKL. The CDR3 totals 16 residues. V lost 2 bases to trimming and J lost 4 bases; unmatched junction nucleotides: 8. Written as DNA, the CDR3 is TGCGCCAGCAGCCAAAACGGGGGGGGACTGGCAGATACGCAGTATTTT. Protein sequence: CASSQNGGGLADTQYF.

The gene calls are TRBV9 and TRBJ2-2; D might be TRBD2 (5 bases). Germline CDR1 SGDLS, CDR2 YYNGEE. The CDR3 covers 14 residues. Trimming shortened V by 6 bases and J by 1 base, and 10 bases separated the two germline ends. CDR3 bases: TGTGCCAGCAACCCGGACTTGAACACCGGGGAGCTGTTTTTT. It translates to CASNPDLNTGELFF.

The V gene is TRBV10-1, the J gene TRBJ1-1, with D hard to call. Trimming cost V 8 bases and J 6 bases, with 22 bases left between them. The CDR3 extends over 15 amino acids. Germline assignment: CDR1 WNHNN and CDR2 SYGVQD (reference sequence). CDR3 nucleotide sequence: TGCGCCAGCCGGGTAGTAGGGCGGGTAAGGGCTGAAGCTTTCTTT. As protein: CASRVVGRVRAEAFF.